The 27 T cell receptor beta chains in this list originate from one sample, sequenced in a study of T cell responses to AZD1222 COVID-19 vaccine. Assay: immunoSEQ multiplex PCR; the TCRdb copy retains only in-frame clones and omits some. The table records 89,000 or so clones, approximately 89% of them present only once. The material was peripheral blood, obtained 28 days after the second AZD1222 dose. The source is an adult who received the AZD1222 COVID-19 vaccine.

The CDR3 reads CASSLEPAGVREYF. The DNA of the CDR3 is TGTGCCAGCAGCTTAGAACCAGCGGGAGTTCGGGAGTACTTC. The chain recombines TRBV7-2 with TRBJ2-7, with 8 positions matching TRBD2. Germline values: CDR1 SGHTA, CDR2 FQGNSA. V shed 1 base and J 11 bases; nucleotides not matched to a gene: 10. The CDR3 has 14 residues.

J is TRBJ1-3 and V is TRBV18, with D possibly matching TRBD1 (6 bases). Germline V gene data show CDR1 as KGHSH and CDR2 as LQKENI. This CDR3 is 16 amino acids long. Between the trimmed V and J ends, which lost 2 bases and 0 bases, there was a span of 11 bases. CDR3: CASSPNTGSSGNTIYF. The CDR3 coding sequence is TGTGCCAGCTCACCAAACACAGGGAGCTCTGGAAACACCATATATTTT.

This chain joins TRBV6-5 and TRBJ2-7; D gene ambiguous. Trimming took 0 bases from V and 5 from J, leaving 14 bases between them. The CDR3 is made up of 15 amino acids. Germline V gene data show CDR1 as MNHEY and CDR2 as SVGAGI. Here the CDR3 DNA reads TGTGCCAGCAGTTACTCCCGCTCTGGGCAGGACGAGCAGTACTTC. This translates into CASSYSRSGQDEQYF.

This chain links TRBV19 with TRBJ2-3; possibly TRBD1 or TRBD2 for D (5 bases each). The CDR3 runs to 14 residues. In germline, CDR1 is LNHDA, CDR2 SQIVND (reference sequence). V lost 7 bases and J 0 bases, leaving 11 bases between the germline ends. The CDR3 DNA is TGTGCCAGTAAGGGGAGCTTTAGCACAGATACGCAGTATTTT. This codes for CASKGSFSTDTQYF.

The rearrangement links TRBV15 to TRBJ2-1; 10 bases fit TRBD2. CDR3 length equals 15 residues. With V trimmed by 3 bases and J by 8 bases, 7 bases remained unmatched. Germline V gives CDR1 LNHNV, CDR2 YYDKDF (reference sequence). The CDR3 DNA reads as TGTGCCACCAGCAGTTCTAGCGGGAGTGGTTATGAGCAGTTCTTC. This sequence encodes CATSSSSGSGYEQFF.

CDR3 nucleotide sequence: TGTGCCGCGAAAGGGGGGGTCTACAATGAGCAGTTCTTC. Translating gives CAAKGGVYNEQFF. This chain links TRBV2 with TRBJ2-1, with a tentative D call TRBD2 (7 bases). V shed 11 bases and J shed 3 bases, with 14 bases lying between them. This CDR3 contains 13 residues. CDR1 SNHLY and CDR2 FYNNEI come from the germline V gene.

This chain joins TRBV20-1 and TRBJ1-2, with D possibly TRBD1 on 5 matching bases. Germline V gene sequence: CDR1 DFQATT, CDR2 SNEGSKA (reference sequence). This CDR3 is 11 amino acids long. V was trimmed by 7 bases and J by 6 bases, leaving 12 bases between them. The CDR3 DNA follows: TGCAGTGAGGGACCTGATAATGGCTACACCTTC. Encoded protein: CSEGPDNGYTF.

This clone came up a few times. CDR3 sequence: CASSDHRGDEQYF. The CDR3 bases are TGTGCCAGCAGCGACCACAGGGGAGACGAGCAGTACTTC. This chain uses TRBV5-6 with TRBJ2-7; 7 bases agree with TRBD1. Germline values: CDR1 SGHDT, CDR2 YYEEEE. CDR3 length: 13 residues. After removal of 4 bases from V and 5 bases from J, the junction contained 6 bases not matched to a gene.

This clone turned up a few times. This chain joins TRBV9 and TRBJ1-1, with D perhaps matching TRBD1 (5 bases). The CDR3 is 15 amino acids. Germline values: CDR1 SGDLS, CDR2 YYNGEE. V lost 4 bases, J lost 1 base, and 14 bases lay in between. CDR3 loop: CASSPAGTANTEAFF. The CDR3 DNA reads as TGTGCCAGCAGCCCAGCCGGGACCGCGAACACTGAAGCTTTCTTT. Using reference TRBV9 and TRBJ1-1 for the parts outside the CDR3, the full variable domain is DSGVTQTPKHLITATGQRVTLRCSPRSGDLSVYWYQQSLDQGLQFLIQYYNGEERAKGNILERFSAQQFPDLHSELNLSSLELGDSALYFCASSPAGTANTEAFFGQGTRLTVV.

With regard to this clone: In the same sample, other DNA sequences code for this CDR3. The chain joins TRBV6-5 to TRBJ1-5; D not certain. Between the trimmed V and J ends, which lost 3 bases and 1 base, there was a span of 4 bases. The CDR3 runs 13 residues. CDR1 and CDR2 (germline): MNHEY, SVGAGI. The CDR3 nucleotides are TGTGCCAGCAGTTATGACAGCAATCAGCCCCAGCATTTT. As protein: CASSYDSNQPQHF.

This clone was found once. This chain links TRBV11-2 with TRBJ2-5; 11 positions agree with TRBD2. CDR3 size: 15 residues. The ends lost 5 bases at V and 5 bases at J; junction bases unmatched: 7. Looked up from germline, CDR1 is SGHAT and CDR2 is FQNNGV. CDR3 nucleotide sequence: TGTGCCAGCAGCGTCGGACTAGCGGGCGGTGAGACCCAGTACTTC. Encoded protein: CASSVGLAGGETQYF.

The V and J genes are TRBV7-9 and TRBJ1-5, with D unclear. In germline, CDR1 is SEHNR, CDR2 FQNEAQ (reference sequence). Trimming shortened V by 4 bases and J by 4 bases, and 11 bases separated the two germline ends. The CDR3 spans 14 residues. Written as DNA, the CDR3 is TGTGCCAGCAGCTCAAGGGCAGAAAATCAGCCCCAGCATTTT. It translates to CASSSRAENQPQHF.

The genes are TRBV28 and TRBJ1-2; 8 bases are shared with TRBD1. CDR1 and CDR2 from the germline V gene are MDHEN and SYDVKM. J gave up 3 bases and V 5 bases, and 14 bases lay outside the gene matches. This CDR3 is built from 17 residues. CDR3 in DNA: TGTGCCAGCAGTGGGCGGGACAGGAGGACCCCTCACTATGGCTACACCTTC. Amino acid sequence: CASSGRDRRTPHYGYTF.

The chain is built from TRBV15 and TRBJ2-5, with 8 bases aligning to TRBD1. Germline trimming cut 1 base from V and 3 bases from J; bases unmatched to any gene: 7. The CDR3 spans 16 residues. The germline V gene encodes CDR1 LNHNV and CDR2 YYDKDF (reference sequence). DNA of the CDR3: TGTGCCACCAGCAGAGGCACCGGGACAGGAAAAGAGACCCAGTACTTC. Residues: CATSRGTGTGKETQYF.

The chain employs TRBV5-4 and TRBJ2-3, with 11 positions matching TRBD2. The V segment lost 0 bases and the J segment 5 bases; nucleotides outside the gene matches: 5. Per the germline V gene, CDR1 is SGHNT and CDR2 is YYREEE (reference sequence). The CDR3 has 16 amino acids. The CDR3 nucleotides are TGTGCCAGCAGCTTGGTAGCGGGAGGGCCAGGAGATACGCAGTATTTT. Translation gives CASSLVAGGPGDTQYF. Full variable domain (missing parts from reference TRBV5-4 and TRBJ2-3): ETGVTQSPTHLIKTRGQQVTLRCSSQSGHNTVSWYQQALGQGPQFIFQYYREEENGRGNFPPRFSGLQFPNYSSELNVNALELDDSALYLCASSLVAGGPGDTQYFGPGTRLTVL.

Only a few counts were recorded for this clone. This chain connects TRBV6-2 or TRBV6-3 to TRBJ2-5, with 8 bases fitting TRBD2. The CDR3 sequence is 14 residues long. Germline CDR1 and CDR2: MNHEY and SVGEGT. V lost 5 bases to trimming and J lost 2 bases; unmatched junction nucleotides: 4. CDR3 region: CASSSLAGQETQYF. The CDR3 coding sequence is TGTGCCAGCAGTAGTCTAGCGGGTCAAGAGACCCAGTACTTC.

The genes are TRBV9 and TRBJ2-6, with 8 bases lining up with TRBD1. Trimming cost V 0 bases and J 1 base; bases outside gene matches: 3. The CDR3 spans 17 residues. Germline loops: CDR1 SGDLS, CDR2 YYNGEE. CDR3 coding DNA: TGTGCCAGCAGCGTAGAACACAGGGGGTCTGGGGCCAACGTCCTGACTTTC. Its translation: CASSVEHRGSGANVLTF.

The genes are TRBV28 and TRBJ2-7; no clear D gene. CDR1 and CDR2 (germline): MDHEN, SYDVKM. There are 12 residues in the CDR3. V gave up 3 bases and J gave up 6 bases, with 9 bases separating them. The CDR3 DNA follows: TGTGCCAGCAGTTTTGCCCGAACCGAGCAGTACTTC. Its translation: CASSFARTEQYF.

This clone was seen just once. The rearrangement joins TRBV28 to TRBJ2-2; D remains unclear. The CDR3 extends over 13 amino acids. V lost 6 bases, J lost 4 bases, and 9 bases lay in between. Germline V lookup: CDR1 MDHEN, CDR2 SYDVKM. The CDR3 DNA is TGTGCCAGCAGCGTATCCCCCACCGGGGAGCTGTTTTTT. Translation: CASSVSPTGELFF.

The chain recombines TRBV5-1 with TRBJ2-5, with 11 nucleotides matching TRBD2. The germline V gene encodes CDR1 SGHRS and CDR2 YFSETQ. Trimming took 1 base from V and 5 from J; bases not matched to a gene: 4. The length of the CDR3 is 15 residues. In nucleotides, the CDR3 is TGCGCCAGCAGCTTGACTAGCGGGAGTCTGGAGACCCAGTACTTC. This encodes CASSLTSGSLETQYF.

V gene TRBV11-3 combines with J gene TRBJ1-1, with TRBD1 identical over 7 bases. CDR1 SGHNT and CDR2 YENEEA come from the germline V gene. The CDR3 runs to 13 residues. The V gene end was trimmed by 4 bases and the J gene end by 5 bases; junction bases not matched to a gene: 4. Here the CDR3 reads CASSSRGGTEAFF. CDR3 DNA sequence: TGTGCCAGCAGCTCCAGGGGGGGTACTGAAGCTTTCTTT. The full variable domain, rest sourced from reference TRBV11-3 and TRBJ1-1, is EAGVVQSPRYKIIEKKQPVAFWCNPISGHNTLYWYLQNLGQGPELLIRYENEEAVDDSQLPKDRFSAERLKGVDSTLKIQPAELGDSAVYLCASSSRGGTEAFFGQGTRLTVV.

J is TRBJ2-1 and V is TRBV5-4, with D perhaps matching TRBD2 (6 bases). The V and J ends lost 1 base and 1 base respectively, with 9 bases between them. This CDR3 is 15 amino acids long. Germline lookup yields CDR1 SGHNT and CDR2 YYREEE (reference sequence). CDR3 nucleotide sequence: TGTGCCAGCAGCTTGCCGGGGGTATCCTACAATGAGCAGTTCTTC. Its translation: CASSLPGVSYNEQFF. Based on the CDR3 plus reference TRBV5-4 and TRBJ2-1, the full variable domain is ETGVTQSPTHLIKTRGQQVTLRCSSQSGHNTVSWYQQALGQGPQFIFQYYREEENGRGNFPPRFSGLQFPNYSSELNVNALELDDSALYLCASSLPGVSYNEQFFGPGTRLTVL.

This sequence joins TRBV5-5 and TRBJ2-5, with TRBD1 identical over 7 bases. CDR1 is SGHKS and CDR2 is YYEKEE in the germline V gene (reference sequence). This CDR3 region has 15 residues. Trimming cost V 4 bases and J 5 bases; bases outside gene matches: 11. CDR3 sequence (DNA): TGTGCCAGCAGCCCTAGAGGGGGCGAGATGGAGACCCAGTACTTC. It codes for CASSPRGGEMETQYF.

The CDR3 sequence is CASSLSGFQGFTGNTIYF. Here the CDR3 DNA reads TGTGCCAGCAGTTTATCTGGTTTCCAGGGATTCACTGGAAACACCATATATTTT. The rearrangement links TRBV28 to TRBJ1-3; TRBD1 is a possible D gene (5 bases). With 1 base removed from V and 2 bases from J, the gap between germline ends came to 18 bases. The CDR3 is made up of 18 amino acids. Germline loops: CDR1 MDHEN, CDR2 SYDVKM.

The sample holds one count of this clone. V gene TRBV19 combines with J gene TRBJ1-1; TRBD1 is a possible D gene (5 bases). The germline V gene has CDR1 LNHDA and CDR2 SQIVND (reference sequence). Between the trimmed V and J ends, which lost 5 bases and 7 bases, there was a span of 11 bases. The CDR3 runs 12 residues. CDR3 in DNA: TGTGCCAGTAGTGCCCGGGACGGTGAAGCTTTCTTT. This translates into CASSARDGEAFF.

The gene calls are TRBV5-5 and TRBJ2-7; no reliable D call. This CDR3 is built from 11 residues. Germline V lookup: CDR1 SGHKS, CDR2 YYEKEE (reference sequence). V was shortened by 0 bases and J by 4 bases, with 2 bases between the two germline ends. DNA of the CDR3: TGTGCCAGCAGCTTGGGGTACGAGCAGTACTTC. It yields the protein CASSLGYEQYF.

The chain is built from TRBV13 and TRBJ2-7; TRBD1 aligns across 9 bases. The ends lost 5 bases at V and 1 base at J; junction bases unmatched: 12. CDR1 PRHDT and CDR2 FYEKMQ come from the germline V gene (reference sequence). CDR3 size: 17 residues. In DNA, the CDR3 is TGTGCCAGCAGCCCGGGACAGGGCCCAGGTCGGTCCTACGAGCAGTACTTC. Its translation is CASSPGQGPGRSYEQYF.